This T cell receptor beta chain emerged from a study of cytomegalovirus exposure and HLA in healthy donors. Primers included in the PCR were 60 Vbeta and 13 Jbeta primers. Data came from immunoSEQ multiplex PCR; TCRdb stores just in-frame clones and leaves some out. The sample lists 150,000 to 200,000 clones, approximately 80% occurring once. CDR1 LGHNA and CDR2 YSLEER come from the germline V gene. Trimming pared 3 bases from V and 7 bases from J, leaving 13 bases between. The CDR3 runs to 15 residues. The sequencing input was PBMCs. The TCR was taken from a woman aged 40 to 55 in good health and CMV-seronegative. J is TRBJ1-6 and V is TRBV4-3; perhaps TRBD1 as D (6 bases). CDR3 sequence: CASSQGRDNNSPLHF. CDR3 in DNA: TGCGCCAGCAGCCAGGGGAGGGACAACAATTCACCCCTCCACTTT.